A selection of T cell receptor beta chains follows, all from one sample in a study of T cells expressing NK-cell markers. TCRdb reprocessed the 5' RACE reads, keeping one entry per CDR3 protein, no DNA. The data show roughly 23,000 distinct CDR3 sequences, and the top ten clones hold roughly 61%. Source material: blood T cells: a sorted CD56 or NKG2C T cell subset, CD4+ or CD8+ T cells, or bulk PBMC T cells (not recorded which). These receptors were taken from a man aged 18 to 69 in good health. The CDR3 runs from the conserved cysteine through the conserved F or W.

V	J	CDR3
TRBV20-1	TRBJ2-1	CSARGHSFRDSPSYNEQFF
TRBV4-2	TRBJ1-2	CASSQRLYGYTF
TRBV3-1	TRBJ2-7	CASSQLLGGPYEQYF
TRBV9	TRBJ2-2	CASSVDSANTGELFF
TRBV13	TRBJ2-3	CASSLTGATPDTQYF
TRBV6-2/TRBV6-3	TRBJ1-1	CASWGGIEAFF
TRBV20-1	TRBJ1-6	CSANTDPYNSPLHF
TRBV7-3	TRBJ2-5	CASSLFGGETQYF
TRBV6-1	TRBJ1-2	CASSEGQAHYGYTF
TRBV3-1	TRBJ2-2	CASSQWGQSAGELFF
TRBV20-1	TRBJ1-1	CSAQKQPLNTEAFF
TRBV20-1	TRBJ1-1	CSARVPGQVGIMNTEAFF
TRBV6-6	TRBJ2-5	CAIRRGFTQYF
TRBV11-1	TRBJ2-1	CASSLLAGGPRTYNEQFF
TRBV20-1	TRBJ2-3	CSARGWTGGDTDTQYF
TRBV6-1	TRBJ2-7	CASSLTGGGLEQYF
TRBV10-3	TRBJ2-1	CAISEAASGGFGSYNEQFF
TRBV6-2/TRBV6-3	TRBJ2-2	CASSYSYLSGTGELFF
TRBV5-5	TRBJ1-1	CASSLESSDRAFF
TRBV2	TRBJ2-7	CASSVLGQDYEQYF
TRBV4-1	TRBJ1-1	CASSQMGQLNTEAFF
TRBV29-1	TRBJ2-7	CSVERGHDSYEQYF
TRBV12-3/TRBV12-4	TRBJ2-1	CASSLSLRYNEQFF
TRBV19	TRBJ2-6	CASSIGGGFAGFSGANVLTF
TRBV20-1	TRBJ2-1	CSARPFMREAHNEQFF
TRBV5-1	TRBJ1-4	CASSLALDEKLFF
TRBV30	TRBJ1-5	CAWSVPGTGIFQPQHF
TRBV5-1	TRBJ2-1	CASSLAPPTSGEVRAQFF
TRBV12-3/TRBV12-4	TRBJ1-2	CASSLRDRLRGYTF
TRBV6-2/TRBV6-3	TRBJ2-1	CASSYPPGFLAGAGYNEQFF
TRBV11-2	TRBJ2-5	CASSLQGGETQYF